The T cell receptor (beta chain) under discussion was sequenced for a study of PD-1 blockade in classical Hodgkin lymphoma. Study-level results: Newly diagnosed patients reportedly had lower baseline TCR diversity than healthy donors.

All the patients suffered relapse after autologous stem cell transplantation, and brentuximab vedotin exposure differed. Thawed PBMCs underwent magnetic negative selection to obtain purified CD8+ T cells. The table came from immunoSEQ multiplex PCR; TCRdb's copy has only in-frame clones and leaves some out. The repertoire holds about 12,000 clones, with approximately 79% as singletons. Points on this clone: Its antigen is as yet unknown.

Trimming took 6 bases from V and 4 from J; bases not matched to a gene: 7. CDR3 length: 14 residues. Per the germline V gene, CDR1 is MNHEY and CDR2 is SMNVEV (reference sequence). The starting material was CD8+ T cells from blood, obtained at baseline. The TCR was taken from a human donor with classical Hodgkin lymphoma. The chain carries TRBV27 and TRBJ2-7; 9 bases are a match to TRBD1. CDR3 nucleotide sequence: TGTGCCAGCAGCTCCACAGGGGGCGGGTACGAGCAGTACTTC. Translated: CASSSTGGGYEQYF.